This T cell receptor (beta chain) was identified during a study of blood T cell repertoires in COVID-19. Overall study: Acute-phase and convalescent COVID-19 samples originated in the United States, Italy and Spain.

Seattle researchers signed up patients amid active infection and tracked them longitudinally. The trim removed 4 bases at V and 2 bases at J, leaving 7 bases unmatched. CDR3 length equals 15 residues. The germline gives CDR1 SGDLS, CDR2 YYNGEE. In the source study's methods: Estimated nucleated cell counts came from reference gene primer amplification. Profiling relied on immunoSEQ multiplex PCR, and the TCRdb table lists in-frame clones only, not all of them. That table furnishes V, J and clone size, whereas the DNA furnished D and trimming. In the table there are roughly 60,000 clones, approximately 80% of which are singletons.

The sequenced sample consisted of peripheral blood. This TCR was recovered from a man younger than 45 with COVID-19, enrolled during active disease. The chain joins TRBV9 to TRBJ1-1; TRBD1 matches at 8 bases. DNA for the CDR3: TGTGCCAGCAGCCCGACCGGGACAGGAAACACTGAAGCTTTCTTT. It is translated as CASSPTGTGNTEAFF.